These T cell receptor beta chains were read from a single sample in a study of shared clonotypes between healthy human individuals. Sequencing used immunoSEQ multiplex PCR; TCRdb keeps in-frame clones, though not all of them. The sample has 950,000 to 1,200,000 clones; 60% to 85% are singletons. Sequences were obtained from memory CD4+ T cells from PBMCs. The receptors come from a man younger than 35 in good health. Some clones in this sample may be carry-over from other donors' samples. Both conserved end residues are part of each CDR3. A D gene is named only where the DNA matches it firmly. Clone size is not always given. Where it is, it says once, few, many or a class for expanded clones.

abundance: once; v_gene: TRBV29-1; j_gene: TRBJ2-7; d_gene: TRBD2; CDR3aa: CSVAGTGGPLYEQYF; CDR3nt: TGCAGCGTTGCCGGGACGGGAGGGCCTCTCTACGAGCAGTACTTC
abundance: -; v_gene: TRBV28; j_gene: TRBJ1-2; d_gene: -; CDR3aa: CASSPPGAIDGYTF; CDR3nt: TGTGCCAGCAGCCCACCGGGGGCAATCGATGGCTACACCTTC
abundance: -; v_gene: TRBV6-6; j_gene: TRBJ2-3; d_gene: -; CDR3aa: CASSYGGAYTDTQYF; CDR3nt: TGTGCCAGCAGTTACGGGGGCGCCTACACAGATACGCAGTATTTT
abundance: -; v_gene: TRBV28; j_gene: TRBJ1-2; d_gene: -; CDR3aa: CASRSNFPRNRPVSNYGYTF; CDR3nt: TGTGCCAGCCGCTCGAATTTTCCGCGGAATCGACCTGTTTCTAACTATGGCTACACCTTC
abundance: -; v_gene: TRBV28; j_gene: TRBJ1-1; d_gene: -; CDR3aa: CASRSPVTEAFF; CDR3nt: TGTGCCAGCCGAAGCCCTGTCACTGAAGCTTTCTTT
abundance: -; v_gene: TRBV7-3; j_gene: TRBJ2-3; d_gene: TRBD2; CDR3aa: CASSFAGETQYF; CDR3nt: TGTGCCAGCAGCTTTGCGGGAGAGACGCAGTATTTT
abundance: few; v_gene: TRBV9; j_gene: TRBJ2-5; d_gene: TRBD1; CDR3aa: CASSAGTGEQTQYF; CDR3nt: TGTGCCAGCAGCGCTGGCACAGGGGAACAGACCCAGTACTTC
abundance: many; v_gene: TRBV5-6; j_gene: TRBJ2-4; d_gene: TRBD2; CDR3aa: CASSTRLAATNIQYF; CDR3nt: TGTGCCAGCAGCACGCGACTAGCGGCAACAAACATTCAGTACTTC
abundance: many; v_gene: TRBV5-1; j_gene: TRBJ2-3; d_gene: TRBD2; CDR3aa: CASSWTDVGLGAGDTQYF; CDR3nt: TGCGCCAGCAGCTGGACCGACGTCGGACTAGGGGCGGGAGATACGCAGTATTTT
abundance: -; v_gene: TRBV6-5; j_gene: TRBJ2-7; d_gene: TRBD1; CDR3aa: CASSRRQGYYEQYF; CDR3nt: TGTGCCAGCAGTCGACGACAGGGCTACTACGAGCAGTACTTC
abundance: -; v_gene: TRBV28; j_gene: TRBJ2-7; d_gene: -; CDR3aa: CARCGWKPYEQYF; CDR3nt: TGTGCCAGATGTGGATGGAAACCCTACGAGCAGTACTTC
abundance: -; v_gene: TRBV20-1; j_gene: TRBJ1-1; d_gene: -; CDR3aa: CSASRNTEAFF; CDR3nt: TGCAGTGCCAGCAGGAACACTGAAGCTTTCTTT
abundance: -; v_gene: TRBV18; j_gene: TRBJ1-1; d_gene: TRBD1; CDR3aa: CASSLRYGDRVTEAFF; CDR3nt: TGTGCCAGCTCACTGAGATATGGGGACAGGGTAACTGAAGCTTTCTTT
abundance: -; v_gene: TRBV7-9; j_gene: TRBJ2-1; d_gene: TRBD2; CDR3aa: CSSGGSGRGGNEQFF; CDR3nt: TGTTCTTCCGGAGGTAGCGGGAGAGGGGGCAATGAGCAGTTCTTC
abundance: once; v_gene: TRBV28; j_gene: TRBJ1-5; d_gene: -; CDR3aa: CASTPRWGYSNQPQHF; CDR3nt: TGTGCCAGCACCCCCCGGTGGGGGTATAGCAATCAGCCCCAGCATTTT
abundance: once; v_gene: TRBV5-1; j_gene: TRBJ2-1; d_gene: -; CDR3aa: CASSQFLSDNEQFF; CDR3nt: TGCGCCAGCAGCCAATTCCTCTCGGACAATGAGCAGTTCTTC
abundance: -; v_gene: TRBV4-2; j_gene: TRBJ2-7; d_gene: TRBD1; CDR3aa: CASRLDRVGDEQYF; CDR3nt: TGTGCCAGCAGACTTGACAGGGTAGGAGACGAGCAGTACTTC
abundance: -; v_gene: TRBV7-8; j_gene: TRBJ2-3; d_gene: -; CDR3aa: CASSFRQSTDTQYF; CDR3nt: TGTGCCAGCAGCTTTAGGCAGAGCACAGATACGCAGTATTTT
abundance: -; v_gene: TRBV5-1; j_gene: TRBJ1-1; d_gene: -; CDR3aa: CASSLPGTEPNTEAFF; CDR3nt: TGCGCCAGCAGCTTGCCCGGGACGGAACCGAACACTGAAGCTTTCTTT
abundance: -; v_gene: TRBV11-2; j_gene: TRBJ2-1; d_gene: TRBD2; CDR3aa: CASTIYGGSGNEQFF; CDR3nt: TGTGCCAGCACCATATATGGCGGGAGTGGAAATGAGCAGTTCTTC
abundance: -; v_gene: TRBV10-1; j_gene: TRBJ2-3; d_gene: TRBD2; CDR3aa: CASSEPGDGGRVDTQYF; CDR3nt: TGCGCCAGCAGTGAGCCCGGGGATGGCGGGAGAGTAGATACGCAGTATTTT
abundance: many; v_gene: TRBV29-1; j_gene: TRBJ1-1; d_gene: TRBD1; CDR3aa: CSGGQQNTEAFF; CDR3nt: TGCAGCGGGGGACAGCAGAACACTGAAGCTTTCTTT
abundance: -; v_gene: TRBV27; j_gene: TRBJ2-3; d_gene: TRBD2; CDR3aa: CASSFASGSIVDTQYF; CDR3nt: TGTGCCAGCAGTTTTGCTAGCGGCTCAATCGTGGATACGCAGTATTTT
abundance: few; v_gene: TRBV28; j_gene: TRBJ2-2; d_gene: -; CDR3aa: CASSVEGELFF; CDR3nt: TGTGCCAGCAGCGTAGAGGGGGAGCTGTTTTTT
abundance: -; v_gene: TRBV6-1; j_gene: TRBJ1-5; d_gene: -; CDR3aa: CASSGEQDQPQHF; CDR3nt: TGTGCCAGCAGTGGTGAACAGGATCAGCCCCAGCATTTT
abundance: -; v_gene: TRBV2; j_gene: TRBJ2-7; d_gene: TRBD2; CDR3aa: CASIRGVAGTEQYF; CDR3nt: TGTGCCAGCATACGGGGGGTAGCGGGAACGGAGCAGTACTTC
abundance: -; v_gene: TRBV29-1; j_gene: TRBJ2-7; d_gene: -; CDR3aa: CSVSSMARGSYEQYF; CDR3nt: TGCAGCGTGTCTTCAATGGCCAGGGGTTCCTACGAGCAGTACTTC
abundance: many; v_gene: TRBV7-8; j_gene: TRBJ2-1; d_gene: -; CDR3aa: CASSPVLDPAEQFF; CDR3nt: TGTGCCAGCAGCCCGGTGTTAGATCCGGCTGAGCAGTTCTTC
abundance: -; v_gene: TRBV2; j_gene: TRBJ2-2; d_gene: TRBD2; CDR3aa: CASTETSGSGAGELFF; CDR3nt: TGTGCCAGCACGGAAACTAGCGGGAGTGGTGCCGGGGAGCTGTTTTTT
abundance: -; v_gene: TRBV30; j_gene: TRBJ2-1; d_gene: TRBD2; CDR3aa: CAWIGTSGRSSYNEQFF; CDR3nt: TGTGCCTGGATCGGGACTAGCGGGAGGTCCTCCTACAATGAGCAGTTCTTC
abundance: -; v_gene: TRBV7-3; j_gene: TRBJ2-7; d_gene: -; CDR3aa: CASSLVPSYEQYF; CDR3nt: TGTGCCAGCAGCTTAGTACCCTCCTACGAGCAGTACTTC
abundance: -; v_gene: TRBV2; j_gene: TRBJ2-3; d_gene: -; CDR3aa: CASTGLAKDTQYF; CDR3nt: TGTGCCAGCACCGGGCTAGCCAAAGATACGCAGTATTTT
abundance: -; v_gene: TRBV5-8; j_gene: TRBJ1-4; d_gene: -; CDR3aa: CASAGNPGRLPLTNEKLFF; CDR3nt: TGTGCCAGCGCCGGGAATCCGGGACGCCTACCCCTAACTAATGAAAAACTGTTTTTT
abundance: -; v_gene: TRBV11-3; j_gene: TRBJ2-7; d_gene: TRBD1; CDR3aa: CASSPWDRPYEQYF; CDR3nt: TGTGCCAGCAGCCCCTGGGACAGACCCTACGAGCAGTACTTC
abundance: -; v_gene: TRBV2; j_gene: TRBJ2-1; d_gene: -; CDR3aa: CASSDPVPRADEQFF; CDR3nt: TGTGCCAGCAGTGACCCGGTTCCCCGAGCGGATGAGCAGTTCTTC
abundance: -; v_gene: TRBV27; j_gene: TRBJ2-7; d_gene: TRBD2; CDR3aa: CASSLSLAGVYEQYF; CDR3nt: TGTGCCAGCAGTTTAAGCCTAGCGGGAGTATACGAGCAGTACTTC
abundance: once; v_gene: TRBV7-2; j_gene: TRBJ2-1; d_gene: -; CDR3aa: CASSPPRGSGAYNEQFF; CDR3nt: TGTGCCAGCAGCCCACCGCGCGGTTCTGGGGCGTACAATGAGCAGTTCTTC
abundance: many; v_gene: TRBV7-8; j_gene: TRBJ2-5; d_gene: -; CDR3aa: CASSAEGAQYF; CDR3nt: TGTGCCAGCAGCGCCGAGGGGGCCCAGTACTTC
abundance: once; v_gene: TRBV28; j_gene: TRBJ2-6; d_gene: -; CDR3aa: CASSHSATGANVLTF; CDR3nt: TGTGCCAGCAGTCACAGTGCTACTGGGGCCAACGTCCTGACTTTC
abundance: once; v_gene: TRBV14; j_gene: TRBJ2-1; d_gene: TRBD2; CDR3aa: CASAAQREGHRNEQFF; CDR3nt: TGTGCCAGCGCCGCGCAGCGGGAGGGCCACAGGAATGAGCAGTTCTTC
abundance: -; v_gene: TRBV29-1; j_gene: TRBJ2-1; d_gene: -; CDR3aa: CSVEGVVAAGQFF; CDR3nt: TGCAGCGTTGAAGGGGTGGTTGCGGCAGGCCAGTTCTTC
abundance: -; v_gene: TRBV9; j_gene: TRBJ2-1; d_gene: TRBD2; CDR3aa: CASSPNSGRAGRGEQFF; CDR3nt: TGTGCCAGCAGCCCCAATAGCGGGAGGGCCGGAAGAGGTGAGCAGTTCTTC
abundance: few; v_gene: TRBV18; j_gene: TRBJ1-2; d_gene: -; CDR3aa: CASSLDEGYGYTF; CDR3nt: TGTGCCAGCTCACTGGATGAGGGATATGGCTACACCTTC
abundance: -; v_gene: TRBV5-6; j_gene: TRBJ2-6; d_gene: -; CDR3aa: CAGTTRSGANVLTF; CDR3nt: TGTGCCGGGACCACCCGGTCTGGGGCCAACGTCCTGACTTTC
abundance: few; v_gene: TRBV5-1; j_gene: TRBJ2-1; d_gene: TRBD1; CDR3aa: CASSRQGSYNEQFF; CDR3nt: TGCGCCAGCAGCCGACAGGGGTCCTACAATGAGCAGTTCTTC
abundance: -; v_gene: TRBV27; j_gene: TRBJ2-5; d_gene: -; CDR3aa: CASSLTRSAQETQYF; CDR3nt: TGTGCCAGCAGTTTAACTCGGTCCGCCCAAGAGACCCAGTACTTC
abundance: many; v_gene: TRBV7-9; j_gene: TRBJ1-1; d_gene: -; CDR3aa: CASSVATGTEAFF; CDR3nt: TGTGCCAGCAGCGTTGCTACGGGGACTGAAGCTTTCTTT
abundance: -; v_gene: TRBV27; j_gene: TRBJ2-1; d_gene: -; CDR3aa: CASSPQVGSYNEQFF; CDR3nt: TGTGCCAGCAGTCCCCAAGTGGGTTCCTACAATGAGCAGTTCTTC
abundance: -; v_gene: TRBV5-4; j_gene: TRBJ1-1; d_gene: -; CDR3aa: CASSASPTENTEAFF; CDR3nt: TGTGCCAGCAGCGCGAGTCCCACAGAGAACACTGAAGCTTTCTTT
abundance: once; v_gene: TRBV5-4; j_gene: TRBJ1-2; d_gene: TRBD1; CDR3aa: CASSLGQGSFYGYTF; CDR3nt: TGTGCCAGCAGCTTGGGACAGGGAAGTTTTTATGGCTACACCTTC
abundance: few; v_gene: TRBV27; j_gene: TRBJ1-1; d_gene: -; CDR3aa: CASTNTGFRAEAFF; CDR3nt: TGTGCCAGTACGAATACAGGGTTTCGAGCTGAAGCTTTCTTT
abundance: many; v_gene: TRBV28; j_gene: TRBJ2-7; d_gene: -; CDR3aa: CASRLGPTYEQYF; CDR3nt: TGTGCCAGCCGTTTAGGGCCCACCTACGAGCAGTACTTC
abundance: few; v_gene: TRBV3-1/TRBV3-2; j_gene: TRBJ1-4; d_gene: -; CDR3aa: CASSHRFF; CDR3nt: TGTGCCAGCAGCCATCGGTTTTTT
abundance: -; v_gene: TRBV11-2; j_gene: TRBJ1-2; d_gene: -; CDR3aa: CASSPLGQSGGYTF; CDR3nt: TGTGCCAGTAGCCCCTTAGGACAGAGCGGGGGCTACACCTTC
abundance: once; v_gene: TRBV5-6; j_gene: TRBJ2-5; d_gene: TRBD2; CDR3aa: CASSSLPSGSRWGETQYF; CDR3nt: TGTGCCAGCAGCAGTCTCCCTAGCGGGTCGAGATGGGGGGAGACCCAGTACTTC